Following are 31 T cell receptor beta chains from one sample sequenced in a study of identical twins (dated by TCRdb to the mid-2010s). The library was prepared using 5' RACE. Reads for this sample came from an Illumina HiSeq 2000. TCRdb's own reprocessing of the public reads used fastp at Q25 and MiXCR and kept productive beta chains. CDR3 protein duplicates are merged, each entry listing the most common genes and DNA. Within this sample are a few hundred thousand distinct CDR3 sequences, with approximately 13% of them counted one time only. 6% to 9% of the sample comes from the top ten. A further study also used this sample, focusing on yellow fever vaccine responses in identical twins.

Sequenced: CD8+ T cells sorted from blood. The receptors here all came from a woman aged 18 to 35 in good health.

CDR3 region: CASSLAAGVSYEQYF. As DNA, the CDR3 is TGTGCCAGCAGTTTGGCAGCGGGAGTTTCCTACGAGCAGTACTTC. The chain joins TRBV28 to TRBJ2-7; TRBD2 agrees at 8 bases. The length of the CDR3 is 15 residues. Germline lookup yields CDR1 MDHEN and CDR2 SYDVKM. Trimming removed 3 bases from V and 1 base from J; junction bases left unmatched: 5.

V usage is TRBV18 and J usage is TRBJ2-2; D ambiguous. The CDR3 contains 18 residues. Trimming removed 3 bases at V and 1 base at J, with 18 bases between. CDR1 is KGHSH, CDR2 LQKENI, per germline. CDR3 amino acids: CASSPKAWRTQNTGELFF. In nucleotides, the CDR3 is TGTGCCAGCTCACCGAAAGCCTGGCGCACACAGAACACCGGGGAGCTGTTTTTT. Filled out from reference TRBV18 and TRBJ2-2, the complete variable domain reads NAGVMQNPRHLVRRRGQEARLRCSPMKGHSHVYWYRQLPEEGLKFMVYLQKENIIDESGMPKERFSAEFPKEGPSILRIQQVVRGDSAAYFCASSPKAWRTQNTGELFFGEGSRLTVL.

The table lists this clonotype with a few counts. The J gene is TRBJ2-5, the V gene TRBV10-2; D is possibly TRBD1 (6 bases). With 2 bases removed from V and 5 bases from J, the gap between germline ends came to 18 bases. The germline gives CDR1 WSHSY, CDR2 SAAADI. This CDR3 comprises 16 residues. The CDR3 nucleotides read TGCGCCAGCAGTGAGATACTCACCAGGGGATGGGAGACCCAGTACTTC. Translation: CASSEILTRGWETQYF.

This clonotype was detected only a few times. This chain links TRBV25-1 with TRBJ2-1; 9 positions agree with TRBD1. In germline, CDR1 is MGHDK, CDR2 SYGVNS. The CDR3 runs 12 residues. Trimming at V came to 3 bases and at J to 15 bases, leaving 6 bases not matched to a gene. The CDR3, as DNA: TGTGCCAGCAGTGAGGGACAGGGCCCTTCGTTCTTC. This gives the protein CASSEGQGPSFF.

This clonotype has more than one count but fewer than ten. This chain uses TRBV27 with TRBJ1-6; 9 bases line up with TRBD1. Trimming at V came to 2 bases and at J to 7 bases, leaving 6 bases not matched to a gene. Germline assignment: CDR1 MNHEY and CDR2 SMNVEV (reference sequence). The CDR3 spans 16 residues. CDR3 nucleotides: TGTGCCAGCAGTTTAGAACAGGGGGCGCGGAATTCACCCCTCCACTTT. Protein product: CASSLEQGARNSPLHF.

V is TRBV3-1 and J is TRBJ2-1; 10 bases agree with TRBD2. Germline assignment: CDR1 LGHDT and CDR2 YNNKEL (reference sequence). The J segment lost 8 bases and the V segment lost 4 bases, leaving 11 bases of the junction unmatched. The CDR3 contains 16 residues. The CDR3 nucleotides are TGTGCCAGCAGCCCACTATACCTAGCGGGAGAGGATGAGCAGTTCTTC. Its translation: CASSPLYLAGEDEQFF.

This clonotype was seen at least ten times. The chain couples TRBV28 to TRBJ2-7; D perhaps matches TRBD1 (6 bases). Trimming stripped 8 bases from V and 3 bases from J, with 14 bases between. The CDR3 is 13 residues long. Germline CDR1 MDHEN, CDR2 SYDVKM. CDR3: CASSDPDSYEQYV. The CDR3 DNA reads as TGTGCCAGCTCGGACCCGGACAGCTACGAGCAGTACGTC.

The chain links TRBV28 to TRBJ2-7, with D possibly being TRBD1 (5 bases). Trimming removed 3 bases at V and 2 bases at J, with 8 bases between. Germline lookup yields CDR1 MDHEN and CDR2 SYDVKM. The CDR3 contains 13 residues. This CDR3 reads CASSLGPPYEQYF. The CDR3, as DNA: TGTGCCAGCAGTTTGGGGCCTCCCTACGAGCAGTACTTC.

The chain couples TRBV6-5 to TRBJ2-3; D is undetermined. CDR1 is MNHEY and CDR2 is SVGAGI in the germline V gene. Between the trimmed V and J ends, which lost 1 base and 4 bases, there was a span of 6 bases. This CDR3 spans 13 amino acids. The CDR3 reads CASSYYNADTQYF. In DNA form, the CDR3 reads TGTGCCAGCAGTTACTATAATGCAGATACGCAGTATTTT.

The chain couples TRBV6-1 to TRBJ2-1; 9 bases match TRBD2. The CDR3 extends over 18 amino acids. The V gene's germline CDR1 is MNHNS and CDR2 SASEGT. Trimming removed 7 bases from V and 3 bases from J; junction bases left unmatched: 16. The CDR3 loop reads CASNKRGEAVGFYNEQFF. The CDR3 region has the DNA TGTGCCAGCAACAAGCGGGGGGAAGCGGTCGGTTTCTACAATGAGCAGTTCTTC.

The V and J genes are TRBV12-3 or TRBV12-4 and TRBJ2-1; possibly TRBD2 for D (6 bases). Trimming took 6 bases from V and 3 from J, leaving 15 bases between them. The length of the CDR3 is 15 residues. The CDR3 loop reads CASRSGEVGYNEQFF. The DNA of the CDR3 is TGTGCCAGCAGATCGGGGGAGGTGGGCTACAATGAGCAGTTCTTC.

The V call is TRBV7-9, the J call TRBJ1-1; D gene unclear. CDR1 and CDR2 (germline): SEHNR, FQNEAQ (reference sequence). CDR3 size: 14 residues. The V end was cut by 0 bases, the J end by 1 base, with 6 bases between. In nucleotides, the CDR3 is TGTGCCAGCAGCTTAGCGGCAGGGAACACTGAAGCTTTCTTT. It yields the protein CASSLAAGNTEAFF.

The chain has TRBV12-5 and TRBJ2-7; TRBD1 agrees at 7 bases. Germline CDR1 reads LGHNT; CDR2 reads FRNRAP. This CDR3 has 16 residues. Trimming cost V 7 bases and J 1 base; bases outside gene matches: 13. The CDR3: CASANSPGQYSYEQYF. The CDR3 region has the DNA TGTGCTAGTGCCAATTCTCCGGGACAGTATTCCTACGAGCAGTACTTC.

V usage is TRBV7-9 and J usage is TRBJ1-2, with 12 bases identical to TRBD1. J gave up 6 bases and V 4 bases, and 6 bases lay outside the gene matches. Germline V gene lookup returns CDR1 SEHNR and CDR2 FQNEAQ (reference sequence). CDR3 length: 15 residues. The CDR3 region has the DNA TGTGCCAGCAGCTCGGGGACAGGGGGCGGTAATGGCTACACCTTC. Encoded protein: CASSSGTGGGNGYTF.

This clonotype was seen a few times. The gene calls are TRBV6-1 and TRBJ1-4; possible D gene TRBD1, 6 bases. The CDR3 is 14 residues long. Trimming cost V 6 bases and J 6 bases, with 14 bases left between them. Germline V gene lookup returns CDR1 MNHNS and CDR2 SASEGT. The CDR3 bases are TGTGCCAGCAGACCACACAGGGCATATGAAAAACTGTTTTTT. This gives the protein CASRPHRAYEKLFF.

This clonotype came up a few times. The chain carries TRBV29-1 and TRBJ2-1, with TRBD2 as a possible D gene (5 bases). Deletions cut 0 bases from V and 0 bases from J, with 12 bases between. There are 16 residues in the CDR3. CDR1 is SQVTM, CDR2 ANQGSEA, per germline. The CDR3 DNA follows: TGCAGCGTTGAAGATCCCGGACTTACCTCCTACAATGAGCAGTTCTTC. Protein: CSVEDPGLTSYNEQFF.

V is TRBV7-7 and J is TRBJ2-1; the match to TRBD2 covers 9 bases. Germline V gene lookup returns CDR1 SSHAT and CDR2 FNYEAQ (reference sequence). The CDR3 spans 16 residues. The junction had 7 bases not matched to a gene; V was cut back by 1 base and J by 6 bases. The DNA of the CDR3 is TGTGCCAGCAGCTTAGAGTCAGCGGGGGGTCGCAATGAGCAGTTCTTC. It encodes CASSLESAGGRNEQFF.

This clonotype was seen a handful of times. The V and J genes are TRBV7-9 and TRBJ2-1, with 7 bases that match TRBD1. The V gene end was trimmed by 6 bases and the J gene end by 2 bases; junction bases not matched to a gene: 7. Germline CDR1 and CDR2: SEHNR and FQNEAQ (reference sequence). The CDR3 extends over 15 amino acids. The CDR3 is CASSSDRVPYNEQFF. Here the CDR3 DNA reads TGTGCCAGCAGTTCCGACAGGGTGCCCTACAATGAGCAGTTCTTC.

This clonotype showed up many times. The chain links TRBV5-1 to TRBJ2-7, with D perhaps TRBD2 (5 bases). V lost 4 bases to trimming and J lost 5 bases, with 13 bases between them. Germline CDR1 is SGHRS and CDR2 is YFSETQ. CDR3 length: 13 residues. The CDR3 DNA is TGCGCCAGCAGCCCTGGCGGGTTGGACGAGCAGTACGTC. This gives the protein CASSPGGLDEQYV.

The chain links TRBV12-5 to TRBJ2-1, with a possible D match to TRBD1 (5 bases). CDR3 length: 13 residues. The germline V gene encodes CDR1 LGHNT and CDR2 FRNRAP. V shed 7 bases and J shed 4 bases, with 11 bases lying between them. CDR3 sequence: CASAPGLYNEQFF. Here the CDR3 DNA reads TGTGCTAGTGCCCCAGGGTTGTACAATGAGCAGTTCTTC.

This rearrangement joins TRBV4-2 to TRBJ2-5, with D possibly being TRBD2 (5 bases). Germline CDR1 is LGHNA and CDR2 is YNFKEQ. The CDR3 totals 15 residues. V was clipped by 0 bases and J by 9 bases, with 17 bases between them. The CDR3 sequence is CASSQERLTQDPQYF. The CDR3 bases are TGTGCCAGCAGCCAAGAACGACTAACCCAGGACCCCCAGTACTTC.

This clonotype was counted many times. This chain links TRBV7-9 with TRBJ2-7, with TRBD1 identical over 8 bases. The CDR3 runs 15 residues. Germline V gene sequence: CDR1 SEHNR, CDR2 FQNEAQ (reference sequence). Unmatched junction bases numbered 5, after V lost 3 bases and J lost 1 base. CDR3 DNA: TGTGCCAGCAGCTTTGGAGACAGGGGTTCCTACGAGCAGTACTTC. The encoded protein is CASSFGDRGSYEQYF.

The table lists this clonotype with many counts. The chain employs TRBV5-1 and TRBJ2-1, with D unclear. Per the germline V gene, CDR1 is SGHRS and CDR2 is YFSETQ. V dropped 5 bases and J dropped 1 base, with 4 bases sitting between them. CDR3 length: 12 residues. The CDR3 loop reads CASRLSYNEQFF. CDR3 coding DNA: TGCGCCAGCAGGCTTTCCTACAATGAGCAGTTCTTC.

The chain couples TRBV5-6 to TRBJ2-7; a weak D match, TRBD1 (6 bases). The CDR3 is made up of 15 amino acids. Trimming took 3 bases from V and 0 from J, leaving 13 bases between them. CDR1 is SGHDT, CDR2 YYEEEE, per germline. The CDR3 DNA sequence: TGTGCCAGCAGCTCCAGGGGCGCGAGCTCCTACGAGCAGTACTTC. This sequence encodes CASSSRGASSYEQYF.

This chain connects TRBV28 to TRBJ1-5, with D hard to call. CDR3 size: 13 residues. V lost 6 bases to trimming and J lost 4 bases, with 10 bases between them. Looked up from germline, CDR1 is MDHEN and CDR2 is SYDVKM. The CDR3 nucleotides read TGTGCCAGCAGGCAACCCCGGAATCAGCCCCAGCATTTT. Translation gives CASRQPRNQPQHF.

This clonotype was recorded a few times. The chain combines TRBV7-8 with TRBJ2-2; D perhaps matches TRBD2 (5 bases). CDR1 and CDR2 from the germline V gene are SGHVS and FQNEAQ. The CDR3 runs 14 residues. V was pared by 6 bases and J by 4 bases, with 12 bases between. The CDR3, as DNA: TGTGCCAGCAGAGAGGGAAGGGCCACCGGGGAGCTGTTTTTT. This codes for CASREGRATGELFF.

The CDR3 nucleotides are TGTGCCAGCAGCTCCCTAGCGGGAGTTGATACCGGGGAGCTGTTTTTT. The encoded protein is CASSSLAGVDTGELFF. This chain joins TRBV7-2 and TRBJ2-2, with TRBD2 identical over 10 bases. The germline CDR1 and CDR2 sequences are SGHTA and FQGNSA. CDR3 length: 16 residues. V was clipped by 4 bases and J by 5 bases; unmatched bases: 7.

This clonotype has a handful of counts. CDR3 sequence reads: CASSVTVDSNQPQHF. The CDR3 bases are TGTGCCAGCAGTGTTACGGTAGATAGCAATCAGCCCCAGCATTTT. The genes are TRBV2 and TRBJ1-5; no clear D. Trimming shortened V by 4 bases and J by 0 bases, and 10 bases separated the two germline ends. The CDR3 is 15 residues long. Germline loops: CDR1 SNHLY, CDR2 FYNNEI.

The chain uses TRBV1 and TRBJ2-5. TRBV1 is termed a pseudogene. CDR3 length: 15 residues. CDR3 sequence: CTSSQVGRWGETQYF. CDR3 bases: TGCACCAGCAGCCAAGTAGGAAGATGGGGAGAGACCCAGTACTTC.

The sample holds a few counts of this clonotype. V usage is TRBV12-5 and J usage is TRBJ2-7, with D tentatively TRBD1 (5 bases). CDR1 is LGHNT and CDR2 is FRNRAP in the germline V gene. V dropped 10 bases and J dropped 3 bases, with 16 bases sitting between them. This CDR3 region has 13 residues. This CDR3 is CATGLGAGYEQYF. The CDR3 nucleotides are TGTGCTACCGGGCTTGGGGCCGGCTACGAGCAGTACTTC.

This clonotype was seen a handful of times. This chain connects TRBV12-3 or TRBV12-4 to TRBJ1-2; TRBD1 aligns across 8 bases. Trimming took 1 base from V and 4 from J; bases not matched to a gene: 5. This CDR3 comprises 15 residues. The CDR3, as DNA: TGTGCCAGCAGTTTAGGGGCCGGGACAGGCTATGGCTACACCTTC. This sequence encodes CASSLGAGTGYGYTF.